Sequencing of this TCR beta chain was carried out in a study of identical twins. The study, taken as a whole, reports: High-abundance cord blood beta clonotypes had fewer insertions; memory repertoires showed none.

Using its own MiXCR run on the 5' RACE reads, TCRdb lists one record per CDR3 protein. The sample lists 400,000 to 550,000 distinct CDR3 sequences; roughly 24% were seen once. As regards this clonotype: No antigen is known for it.

Trimming took 5 bases from V and 15 from J; bases not matched to a gene: 7. Germline values: CDR1 SGHAT, CDR2 FQNNGV. The CDR3 is made up of 11 amino acids. This sample also appeared in a second study, on T cells expressing NK-cell markers. According to that study: One of eight sequenced donors was HCMV-seronegative; the other seven were seropositive.

The clonotype was recovered from a young woman in good health. The sequencing sample was made of CD4+ T cells sorted from blood. This chain uses TRBV11-2 with TRBJ2-1; 7 bases are a match to TRBD1. The DNA of the CDR3 is TGTGCCAGCAGCAGACAGGGTTCCCCGTTCTTC. Translating gives CASSRQGSPFF.